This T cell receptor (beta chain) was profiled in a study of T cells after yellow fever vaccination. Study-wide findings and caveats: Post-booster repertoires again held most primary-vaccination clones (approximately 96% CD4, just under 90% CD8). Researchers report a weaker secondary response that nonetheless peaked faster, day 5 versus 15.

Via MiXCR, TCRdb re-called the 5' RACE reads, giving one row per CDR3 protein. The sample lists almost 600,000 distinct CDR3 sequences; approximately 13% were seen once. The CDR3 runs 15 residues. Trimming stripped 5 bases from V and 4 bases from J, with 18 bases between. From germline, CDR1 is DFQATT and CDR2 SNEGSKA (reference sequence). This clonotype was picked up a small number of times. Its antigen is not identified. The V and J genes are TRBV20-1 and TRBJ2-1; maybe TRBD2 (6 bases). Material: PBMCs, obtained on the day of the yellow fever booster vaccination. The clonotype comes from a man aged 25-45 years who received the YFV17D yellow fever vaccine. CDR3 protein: CSAQRGGGAYNEQFF. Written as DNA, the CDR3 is TGCAGTGCTCAGAGGGGTGGCGGGGCTTACAATGAGCAGTTCTTC.